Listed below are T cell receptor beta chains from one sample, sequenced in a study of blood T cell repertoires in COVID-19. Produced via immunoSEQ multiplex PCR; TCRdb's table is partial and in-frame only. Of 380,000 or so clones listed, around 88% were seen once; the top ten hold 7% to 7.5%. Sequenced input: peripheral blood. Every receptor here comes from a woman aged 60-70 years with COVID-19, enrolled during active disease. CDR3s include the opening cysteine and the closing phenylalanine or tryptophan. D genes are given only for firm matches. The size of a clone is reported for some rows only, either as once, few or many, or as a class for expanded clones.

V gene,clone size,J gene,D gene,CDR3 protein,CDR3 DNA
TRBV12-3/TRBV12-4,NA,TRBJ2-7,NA,CASSFQTNYEQYF,TGTGCCAGCAGTTTCCAGACTAACTACGAGCAGTACTTC
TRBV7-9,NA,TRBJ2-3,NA,CASCKDISTDTQYF,TGTGCCAGCTGCAAGGACATTAGCACAGATACGCAGTATTTT
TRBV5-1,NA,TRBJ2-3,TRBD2,CASSSASGVSTDTQYF,TGCGCCAGCAGCTCGGCTAGCGGGGTATCCACAGATACGCAGTATTTT
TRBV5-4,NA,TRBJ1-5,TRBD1,CASSLDPGQSNQPQHF,TGTGCCAGCAGCTTGGATCCGGGACAGAGCAATCAGCCCCAGCATTTT
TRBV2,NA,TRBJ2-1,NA,CASSAFPQPGPPPNEQFF,TGTGCCAGCAGTGCCTTCCCCCAGCCGGGTCCCCCTCCGAATGAGCAGTTCTTC
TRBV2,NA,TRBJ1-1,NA,CASRSLQGGTEAFF,TGTGCCAGCCGAAGCCTACAGGGCGGCACTGAAGCTTTCTTT
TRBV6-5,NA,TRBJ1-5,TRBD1,CASSSDRAQPQHF,TGTGCCAGCAGTTCGGACAGGGCCCAGCCCCAGCATTTT
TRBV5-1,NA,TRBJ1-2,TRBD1,CASRTQGGIVYGYTF,TGCGCCAGCAGGACACAAGGGGGCATTGTCTATGGCTACACCTTC
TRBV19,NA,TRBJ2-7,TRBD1,CASRQGQGATYEQYF,TGTGCCAGTAGACAGGGACAGGGGGCAACCTACGAGCAGTACTTC
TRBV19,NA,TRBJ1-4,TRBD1,CASSSHRGSNEKLFF,TGTGCCAGTAGTTCACACAGGGGTTCTAATGAAAAACTGTTTTTT
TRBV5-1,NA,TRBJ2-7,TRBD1,CASSPGTGGSEQYF,TGCGCCAGCAGCCCAGGGACAGGGGGGAGCGAGCAGTACTTC
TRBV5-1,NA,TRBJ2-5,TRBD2,CASIASRGGGARETQYF,TGCGCCAGCATTGCATCGCGTGGCGGGGGGGCCCGAGAGACCCAGTACTTC
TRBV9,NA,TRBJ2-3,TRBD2,CASSVLAGGPSDTQYF,TGTGCCAGCAGCGTATTGGCGGGGGGGCCCTCAGATACGCAGTATTTT
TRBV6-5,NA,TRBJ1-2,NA,CASSYSRPTDYYGYTF,TGTGCCAGCAGTTACTCTAGACCGACAGACTACTATGGCTACACCTTC
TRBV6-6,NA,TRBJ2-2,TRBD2,CASSRAGVDTGELFF,TGTGCCAGCAGTCGGGCGGGGGTCGACACCGGGGAGCTGTTTTTT
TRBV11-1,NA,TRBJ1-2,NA,CASSFDRLNYGYTF,TGTGCCAGCAGCTTCGACAGGCTTAACTATGGCTACACCTTC
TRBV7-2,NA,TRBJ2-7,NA,CASSLSLALYEQYF,TGTGCCAGCAGCTTGAGCCTAGCTTTGTACGAGCAGTACTTC
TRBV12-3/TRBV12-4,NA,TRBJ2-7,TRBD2,CASSRGGAYEQYF,TGTGCCAGCAGTCGGGGGGGCGCGTACGAGCAGTACTTC
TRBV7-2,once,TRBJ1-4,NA,CAGRRAGDEKLFF,TGTGCCGGCAGGCGGGCAGGGGATGAAAAACTGTTTTTT
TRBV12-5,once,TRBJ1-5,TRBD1,CASGPGQGSNQPQHF,TGTGCTAGTGGTCCGGGACAGGGGAGCAATCAGCCCCAGCATTTT
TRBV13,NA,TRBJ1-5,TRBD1,CASSLGTGGPQPQHF,TGTGCCAGCAGCTTAGGGACAGGGGGCCCCCAGCCCCAGCATTTT
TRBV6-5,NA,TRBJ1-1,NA,CASSIQGPNTEAFF,TGTGCCAGCAGTATACAGGGCCCGAACACTGAAGCTTTCTTT
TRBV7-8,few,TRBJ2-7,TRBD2,CASSAPLRTSGGREQYF,TGTGCCAGCAGCGCACCTTTGAGGACTAGCGGGGGAAGGGAGCAGTACTTC
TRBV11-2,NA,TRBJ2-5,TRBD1,CASSHGQGGGETQYF,TGTGCCAGCAGCCACGGACAGGGTGGAGGAGAGACCCAGTACTTC
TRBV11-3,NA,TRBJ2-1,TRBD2,CASHSGGVVREQFF,TGTGCCAGCCATAGCGGGGGGGTAGTTCGAGAGCAGTTCTTC
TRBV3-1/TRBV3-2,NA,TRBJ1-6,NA,CASSPRDSPLHF,TGTGCCAGCAGCCCTCGGGATTCACCCCTCCACTTT
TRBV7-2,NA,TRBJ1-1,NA,CASSFQGRNTEAFF,TGTGCCAGCAGCTTCCAGGGAAGAAACACTGAAGCTTTCTTT
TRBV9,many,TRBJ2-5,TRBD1,CASSESGGQGETQYF,TGTGCCAGCAGCGAGAGTGGGGGACAGGGAGAGACCCAGTACTTC
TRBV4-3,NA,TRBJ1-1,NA,CASSQDWMGGTEAFF,TGCGCCAGCAGCCAAGATTGGATGGGGGGCACTGAAGCTTTCTTT
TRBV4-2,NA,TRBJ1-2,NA,CASSQAEQGNYGYTF,TGTGCCAGCAGCCAGGCGGAACAGGGTAACTATGGCTACACCTTC
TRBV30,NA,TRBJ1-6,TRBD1,CAWRDRDNSPLHF,TGTGCCTGGAGGGACAGGGACAATTCACCCCTCCACTTT
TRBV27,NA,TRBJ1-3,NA,CASSPGVSGNTIYF,TGTGCCAGCAGCCCCGGGGTCTCTGGAAACACCATATATTTT
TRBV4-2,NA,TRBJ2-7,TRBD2,CASSQPGTMIAYEQYF,TGTGCCAGCAGCCAACCCGGGACTATGATCGCCTACGAGCAGTACTTC
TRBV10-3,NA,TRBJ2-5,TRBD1,CAISRQGAGETQYF,TGTGCCATCAGTCGACAGGGGGCGGGAGAGACCCAGTACTTC
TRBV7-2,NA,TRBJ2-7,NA,CASSLDLWGGEQYF,TGTGCCAGCAGCTTAGATTTGTGGGGAGGCGAGCAGTACTTC
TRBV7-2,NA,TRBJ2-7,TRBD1,CASSFLPSGQGSPYEQYF,TGTGCCAGCAGCTTTTTACCTTCGGGACAGGGGTCTCCCTACGAGCAGTACTTC
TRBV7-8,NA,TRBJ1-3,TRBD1,CASSLSRDRGLGNTIYF,TGTGCCAGCAGCTTAAGTCGCGACAGGGGGCTCGGAAACACCATATATTTT
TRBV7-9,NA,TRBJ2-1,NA,CASSLVSDEQFF,TGTGCCAGCAGCTTAGTATCGGATGAGCAGTTCTTC
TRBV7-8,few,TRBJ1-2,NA,CASSRSTGWGYTF,TGTGCCAGCAGCCGGTCCACAGGTTGGGGCTACACCTTC
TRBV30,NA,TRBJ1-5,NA,CAWSRGGYSNQPQHF,TGTGCCTGGAGTCGGGGGGGATATAGCAATCAGCCCCAGCATTTT
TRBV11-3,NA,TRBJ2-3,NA,CASSLERSWDTQYF,TGTGCCAGCAGCTTAGAGCGTTCGTGGGATACGCAGTATTTT
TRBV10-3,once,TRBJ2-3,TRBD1,CAISESGQSSTDTQYF,TGTGCCATCAGTGAGTCGGGACAGTCTAGCACAGATACGCAGTATTTT
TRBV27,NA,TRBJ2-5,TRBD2,CASSLSWRGGRTQYF,TGTGCCAGCAGTTTATCATGGCGGGGGGGCAGGACCCAGTACTTC